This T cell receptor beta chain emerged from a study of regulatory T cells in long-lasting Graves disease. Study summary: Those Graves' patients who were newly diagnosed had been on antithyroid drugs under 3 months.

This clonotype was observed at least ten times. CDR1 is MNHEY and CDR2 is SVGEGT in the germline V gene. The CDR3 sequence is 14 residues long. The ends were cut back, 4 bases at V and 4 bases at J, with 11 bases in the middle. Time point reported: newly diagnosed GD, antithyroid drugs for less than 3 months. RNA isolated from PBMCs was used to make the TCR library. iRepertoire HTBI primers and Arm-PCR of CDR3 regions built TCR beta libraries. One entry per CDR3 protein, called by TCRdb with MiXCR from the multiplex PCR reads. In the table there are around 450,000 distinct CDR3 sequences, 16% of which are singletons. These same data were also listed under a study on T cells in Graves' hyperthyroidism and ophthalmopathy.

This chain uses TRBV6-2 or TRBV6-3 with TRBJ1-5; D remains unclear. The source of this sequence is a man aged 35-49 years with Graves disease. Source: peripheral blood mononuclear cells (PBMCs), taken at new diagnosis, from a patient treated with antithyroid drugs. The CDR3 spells CASSLSGPNQPQHF. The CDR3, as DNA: TGTGCCAGCAGTTTGTCGGGCCCTAATCAGCCCCAGCATTTT.